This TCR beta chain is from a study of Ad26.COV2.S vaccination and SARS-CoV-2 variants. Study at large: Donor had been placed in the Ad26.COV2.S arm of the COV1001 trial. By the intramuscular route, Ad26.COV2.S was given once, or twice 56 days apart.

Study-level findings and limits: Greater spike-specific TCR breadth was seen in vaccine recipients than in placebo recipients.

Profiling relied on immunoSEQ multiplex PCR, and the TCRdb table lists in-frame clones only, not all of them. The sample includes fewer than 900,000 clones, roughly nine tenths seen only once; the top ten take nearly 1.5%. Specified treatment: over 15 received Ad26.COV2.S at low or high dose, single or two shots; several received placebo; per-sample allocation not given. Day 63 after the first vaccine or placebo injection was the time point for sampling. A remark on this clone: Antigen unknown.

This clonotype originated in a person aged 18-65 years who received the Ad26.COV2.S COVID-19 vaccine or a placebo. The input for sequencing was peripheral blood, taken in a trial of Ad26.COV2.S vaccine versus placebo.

The CDR3 DNA reads as TGTGCCAGCTCACCGGGGACAGGGCCGTCCGAGCAGTACTTC. It is translated as CASSPGTGPSEQYF. The rearrangement links TRBV18 to TRBJ2-7, with TRBD1 matching 9 bases. The germline CDR1 and CDR2 sequences are KGHSH and LQKENI. The length of the CDR3 is 14 residues. V trimming: 3 bases; J trimming: 6 bases; junction bases outside the gene matches: 6.